This entry describes one T cell receptor beta chain. These data come from a study of blood T cell repertoires in COVID-19. On the study more broadly: The origin of the acute and convalescent COVID-19 samples was the United States, Italy and Spain. Sources were T cells, B-cell-depleted T cells, or PBMCs; the material itself was cDNA or gDNA.

The V and J ends lost 5 bases and 1 base respectively, with 12 bases between them. CDR3 length: 15 residues. Per the germline V gene, CDR1 is MNHEY and CDR2 is SVGAGI. The repertoire was sequenced with immunoSEQ multiplex PCR; TCRdb's copy has only in-frame clones and lacks some. The data hold 30,000 to 45,000 clones, with 65% to 85% observed a single time. Sequencing was performed on peripheral blood. J is TRBJ2-1 and V is TRBV6-5, with D possibly TRBD2 on 6 matching bases. This TCR was recovered from a man aged 80 or over with active or convalescent COVID-19. CDR3 region: CASSTPSGSYNEQFF. The CDR3 DNA is TGTGCCAGCAGTACACCGAGCGGGTCCTACAATGAGCAGTTCTTC.